This T cell receptor (beta chain) was retrieved from a study of T cell repertoires in cytomegalovirus infection. At the level of the study: Recently identified HLA-C-restricted CMV epitopes and well-studied HLA-B-restricted CMV epitopes were used by the study. Public TCR beta signatures indicated both CMV infection and matching HLA type. Broader study findings: Dominating the ex vivo response were TCR beta clonotypes that were CMV-specific and HLA-C-restricted. The cumulative frequency of public TCR beta families identified carriers of CMV plus the relevant HLA.

This clonotype was seen many times. Antigen: not known. TCRdb re-derived calls from the reads in MiXCR, one entry per CDR3 protein. The sample comprises more than 250,000 distinct CDR3 sequences, approximately 25% of which are singletons, and 13% rests with the top ten. This TCR came from a human donor in good health (CMV status not recorded). Some clones in this sample may be carry-over from other donors' samples. Sequences were derived from cultured PBMCs, sampled from culture after CMV antigen stimulation.

CDR3 amino acids: CASGRYGVDNSPLHF. In DNA, the CDR3 is TGTGCTAGTGGTCGATATGGGGTGGATAATTCACCCCTCCACTTT. The chain carries TRBV12-5 and TRBJ1-6; no firm D call. Germline CDR1 LGHNT, CDR2 FRNRAP. The length of the CDR3 is 15 residues. Deletions cut 5 bases from V and 5 bases from J, with 13 bases between.